This T cell receptor (beta chain) was documented in a study of identical twins. TCRdb fed the 5' RACE reads into MiXCR, producing one record per CDR3 protein. Here the sample spans around 250,000 distinct CDR3 sequences, 5.5% to 8% being singletons. This clonotype was seen repeatedly, ten times or more. No antigen is known for it. Whole-study findings and limits: Sharing of beta out-of-frame sequences by twins showed a weaker excess. Within twin pairs, the out-of-frame alpha sequences they shared showed excess low generation probability.

Healthy Caucasian donors formed the entire cohort. The CDR3 spans 12 residues. V lost 5 bases and J lost 3, with 8 bases in between. These same records also appear under a second study, on yellow fever vaccine responses in identical twins.

This TCR was recovered from a woman aged 18-29 years in good health. The sample comprised memory (CD45RO+) T cells sorted from blood. The V gene is TRBV12-3 or TRBV12-4, the J gene TRBJ2-7; no clear D. CDR3 DNA sequence: TGTGCCAGCAGTCCCGACAACTACGAGCAGTACTTC. As protein: CASSPDNYEQYF.